The 25 T cell receptor beta chains listed next were all sequenced from one sample in a study of T cells after yellow fever vaccination. TCRdb independently ran MiXCR on the 5' RACE reads; one entry per CDR3 protein. The table lists roughly 30,000 distinct CDR3 sequences, 10% of them singletons. The sample in question was PBMCs, either bulk or a sorted T-cell subset (CD4+, CD8+, memory, or dextramer-sorted; not recorded which), obtained approximately 16 days after the first yellow fever vaccination. Source of these receptors: a man between 18 and 35 years old who received the YFV17D yellow fever vaccine.

This clonotype has at least ten counts. This rearrangement joins TRBV6-5 to TRBJ2-3; D is unclear. Germline CDR1 reads MNHEY; CDR2 reads SVGAGI. This CDR3 is built from 13 residues. The germline V and J ends were trimmed by 1 base and 1 base, with 3 bases remaining between them. The CDR3 region is CASSYLGTDTQYF. The CDR3 DNA follows: TGTGCCAGCAGTTACTTGGGCACAGATACGCAGTATTTT.

This clonotype was picked up many times. The J gene is TRBJ2-3, the V gene TRBV24-1; D gene ambiguous. V was cut by 3 bases and J by 5 bases, with 8 bases left in between. Germline V CDR1 and CDR2: KGHDR, SFDVKD. The CDR3 consists of 13 residues. CDR3 sequence (DNA): TGTGCCACCAGTGATCCGGGTGTAGATACGCAGTATTTT. Protein: CATSDPGVDTQYF.

This clonotype was counted between two and nine times. V and J are TRBV5-1 and TRBJ1-1, with D perhaps matching TRBD1 (5 bases). The ends were cut back, 4 bases at V and 4 bases at J, with 14 bases in the middle. Germline V gives CDR1 SGHRS, CDR2 YFSETQ. This CDR3 is 14 amino acids long. For the CDR3, the DNA is TGCGCCAGCAGCCTGCAGGGAGGGAGCACTGAAGCTTTCTTT. Encoded protein: CASSLQGGSTEAFF.

This clonotype was counted many times. The chain uses TRBV18 and TRBJ1-1; TRBD1 might be the D (5 bases). CDR1 and CDR2 from the germline V gene are KGHSH and LQKENI. V gave up 2 bases and J gave up 3 bases, with 10 bases separating them. CDR3 length: 14 residues. CDR3 DNA: TGTGCCAGCTCACCATTACGGGGGGACACTGAAGCTTTCTTT. Translation: CASSPLRGDTEAFF.

This clonotype has a count of ten or more. J is TRBJ1-2 and V is TRBV5-1; D is unclear. The CDR3 totals 14 residues. V gave up 4 bases and J gave up 0 bases, with 10 bases separating them. Germline V gene lookup returns CDR1 SGHRS and CDR2 YFSETQ. The CDR3 coding sequence is TGCGCCAGCAGCGCTGGAGGGACTAACTATGGCTACACCTTC. Protein: CASSAGGTNYGYTF. The entire variable domain, with the rest obtained from reference TRBV5-1 and TRBJ1-2, is as follows: KAGVTQTPRYLIKTRGQQVTLSCSPISGHRSVSWYQQTPGQGLQFLFEYFSETQRNKGNFPGRFSGRQFSNSRSEMNVSTLELGDSALYLCASSAGGTNYGYTFGSGTRLTVV.

This clonotype was counted at least ten times. The genes are TRBV24-1 and TRBJ2-1; D is uncertain. The CDR3 contains 14 residues. V was trimmed by 2 bases and J by 6 bases, leaving 10 bases between them. Germline values: CDR1 KGHDR, CDR2 SFDVKD. The CDR3 is CATSDSLIRNEQFF. DNA of the CDR3: TGTGCCACCAGTGATTCCCTTATCCGCAATGAGCAGTTCTTC.

This clonotype was observed once. The chain links TRBV7-2 to TRBJ1-5; D possibly corresponds to TRBD1 (5 bases). Germline CDR1 reads SGHTA; CDR2 reads FQGNSA. Trimming took 6 bases from V and 0 from J, leaving 9 bases between them. The CDR3 has 14 residues. CDR3 bases: TGTGCCAGCAGTCCAACAGGTAGCAATCAGCCCCAGCATTTT. Residues: CASSPTGSNQPQHF.

The chain carries TRBV4-1 and TRBJ2-7; 11 nucleotides align to TRBD1. The CDR3 is 17 amino acids. With 0 bases clipped from V and 0 bases from J, the junction kept 4 bases outside the gene matches. CDR1 MGHRA and CDR2 YSYEKL come from the germline V gene. In DNA form, the CDR3 reads TGCGCCAGCAGCCAAGAAGTGGGGACAGGGGGCTCCTACGAGCAGTACTTC. Translated: CASSQEVGTGGSYEQYF.

This clonotype was observed at least ten times. The rearrangement joins TRBV5-1 to TRBJ1-5; 9 positions match TRBD1. CDR1 SGHRS and CDR2 YFSETQ come from the germline V gene. Trimming cost V 0 bases and J 5 bases; bases outside gene matches: 0. The CDR3 contains 14 residues. The CDR3: CASSLGQGDQPQHF. CDR3 DNA: TGCGCCAGCAGCTTGGGACAGGGGGATCAGCCCCAGCATTTT.

In this sample, this clonotype turned up many times. The chain couples TRBV29-1 to TRBJ1-1; D ambiguous. The CDR3 has 12 amino acids. CDR1 and CDR2 (germline): SQVTM, ANQGSEA. Trimming took off 5 bases at V and 4 bases at J, with 11 bases between the two ends. The CDR3 protein is CSVIRFATEAFF. The CDR3 region has the DNA TGCAGCGTTATAAGATTTGCCACTGAAGCTTTCTTT.

With respect to this clonotype: This may arise from a read error, as a much more abundant clone is one base away. The rearrangement uses TRBV21-1 and TRBJ2-5. TRBV21-1 is termed a pseudogene. This CDR3 region has 13 residues. CDR3 protein: CASSHRALETQYF. CDR3 in DNA: TGTGCCAGCTCCCACAGGGCTTTGGAGACCCAGTACTTC.

Details on this clonotype: Just one base apart from a much larger clone, this may be a read error. The genes are TRBV6-1 and TRBJ2-1, with unresolved D. V lost 6 bases to trimming and J lost 7 bases, with 19 bases between them. Germline values: CDR1 MNHNS, CDR2 SASEGT. This CDR3 comprises 15 residues. The CDR3 bases are TGTGCCAGCAGCCCCCTAAGTTGCTACAATAATGAGCAGTTCTTC. Amino acids: CASSPLSCYNNEQFF.

This clonotype was counted many times. The genes are TRBV12-3 or TRBV12-4 and TRBJ1-5; D may be TRBD1 (5 bases). Trimming left V 8 bases short and J 0 bases short, with 8 bases between. The CDR3 spans 13 residues. The CDR3 nucleotides read TGTGCCAGCTGGGGGGGTAGCAATCAGCCCCAGCATTTT. Translation: CASWGGSNQPQHF.

This clonotype was recorded at least ten times. The chain uses TRBV7-2 and TRBJ2-7, with a weak D call TRBD2 (7 bases). Trimming took 1 base from V and 0 from J, leaving 13 bases between them. The CDR3 sequence is 16 residues long. Germline-derived CDR1 and CDR2 are SGHTA and FQGNSA. CDR3 DNA sequence: TGTGCCAGCAGCTTAGTGGGCGGGGGCCGCTCCTACGAGCAGTACTTC. Encoded protein: CASSLVGGGRSYEQYF.

A remark on this clonotype: One base away lies a much larger clone, so this may be a sequencing read error. The chain links TRBV13 to TRBJ2-7, with D uncertain. CDR3 length: 12 residues. Germline lookup yields CDR1 PRHDT and CDR2 FYEKMQ (reference sequence). The CDR3 region is CGSSLDRGEQYV. CDR3 nucleotide sequence: TGTGGCAGCAGCTTAGACCGTGGGGAGCAGTACGTC.

The chain carries TRBV12-1 and TRBJ2-2. TRBV12-1 is assigned pseudogene status. This CDR3 is built from 18 residues. CDR3 sequence: CASSPGQIGSANTGELFF. CDR3 nucleotides: TGTGCCAGCAGCCCCGGGCAAATCGGCTCGGCAAACACCGGGGAGCTGTTTTTT.

This clonotype was found many times. The rearrangement links TRBV5-1 to TRBJ1-1; D remains ambiguous. Trimming took off 5 bases at V and 1 base at J, with 12 bases between the two ends. CDR1 is SGHRS, CDR2 YFSETQ, per germline. The CDR3 is made up of 14 amino acids. CDR3 bases: TGCGCCAGCAGATCCGGGCCCTCGAACACTGAAGCTTTCTTT. Translation gives CASRSGPSNTEAFF.

This chain uses TRBV20-1 with TRBJ1-2; D is ambiguous. Trimming removed 3 bases from V and 8 bases from J, with 31 bases in between. This CDR3 has 18 amino acids. In germline, CDR1 is DFQATT, CDR2 SNEGSKA (reference sequence). CDR3 coding DNA: TGCAGTGCTAGCGATCTTTACGGAAACATGAAGGCTACCGGGGGCTACACCTTC. Its translation is CSASDLYGNMKATGGYTF.

This clonotype occurred many times. CDR3 nucleotide sequence: TGCAGTGTACCGGGACAGGCCCTAAACTATGGCTACACCTTC. Residues: CSVPGQALNYGYTF. The chain couples TRBV20-1 to TRBJ1-2; TRBD1 agrees at 8 bases. V lost 7 bases to trimming and J lost 2 bases; unmatched junction nucleotides: 9. The CDR3 totals 14 residues. Germline values: CDR1 DFQATT, CDR2 SNEGSKA (reference sequence).

This clonotype was recorded a few times. The genes are TRBV24-1 and TRBJ2-1; 7 nucleotides match TRBD2. The CDR3 loop spans 13 amino acids. Trimming took 9 bases from V and 5 from J; bases not matched to a gene: 6. Germline loops: CDR1 KGHDR, CDR2 SFDVKD. For the CDR3, the DNA is TGTGCCACCGGGGGGGTGGGGAACAATGAGCAGTTCTTC. Amino acid sequence: CATGGVGNNEQFF.

This clonotype was counted ten times or more. CDR3 residues: CASSYPRSGKSYNEQFF. The CDR3 region has the DNA TGTGCCAGCAGTTACCCAAGGTCAGGGAAGAGCTACAATGAGCAGTTCTTC. V usage is TRBV6-5 and J usage is TRBJ2-1, with D possibly being TRBD1 (5 bases). Trimming pared 2 bases from V and 3 bases from J, leaving 17 bases between. There are 17 residues in the CDR3. The germline V gene encodes CDR1 MNHEY and CDR2 SVGAGI.

This clonotype was seen at least ten times. The chain combines TRBV7-6 with TRBJ2-5, with a possible D match to TRBD2 (5 bases). CDR3 length: 15 residues. From germline, CDR1 is SGHVS and CDR2 FNYEAQ. V lost 2 bases and J 1 base, leaving 11 bases between the germline ends. CDR3 sequence reads: CASSLFSSGQETQYF. CDR3 nucleotide sequence: TGTGCCAGCAGCTTATTTAGCAGCGGCCAAGAGACCCAGTACTTC.

Notes on this clonotype: A much larger clone is a single base away; this may be a read error. This rearrangement joins TRBV20-1 to TRBJ2-7; D not certain. The CDR3 runs 15 residues. Per germline, CDR1 DFQATT and CDR2 SNEGSKA (reference sequence). The ends were cut back, 5 bases at V and 4 bases at J, with 21 bases in the middle. CDR3 sequence reads: CSASIEAASTYEQYF. The CDR3 nucleotides are TGCAGTGCTTCGATTGAGGCAGCCAGCACTTACGAGCAGTACTTC.

This clonotype was counted at least ten times. V and J are TRBV3-1 and TRBJ2-2; TRBD1 might be the D (7 bases). This CDR3 has 14 residues. In germline, CDR1 is LGHDT, CDR2 YNNKEL (reference sequence). V lost 1 base, J lost 5 bases, and 8 bases lay in between. CDR3 nucleotide sequence: TGTGCCAGCAGCCAAGCAGGGGGGACCGGGGAGCTGTTTTTT. Translation: CASSQAGGTGELFF.

This clonotype was detected ten times or more. The CDR3 DNA reads as TGCGCCAGCAGTCAATCGGACAACTATAATTCACCCCTCCACTTT. Its translation is CASSQSDNYNSPLHF. J is TRBJ1-6 and V is TRBV23-1, with D maybe TRBD1 (5 bases). TRBV23-1 is designated an ORF whose function remains uncertain. The CDR3 consists of 15 residues. Trimming left V 0 bases short and J 3 bases short, with 6 bases between.